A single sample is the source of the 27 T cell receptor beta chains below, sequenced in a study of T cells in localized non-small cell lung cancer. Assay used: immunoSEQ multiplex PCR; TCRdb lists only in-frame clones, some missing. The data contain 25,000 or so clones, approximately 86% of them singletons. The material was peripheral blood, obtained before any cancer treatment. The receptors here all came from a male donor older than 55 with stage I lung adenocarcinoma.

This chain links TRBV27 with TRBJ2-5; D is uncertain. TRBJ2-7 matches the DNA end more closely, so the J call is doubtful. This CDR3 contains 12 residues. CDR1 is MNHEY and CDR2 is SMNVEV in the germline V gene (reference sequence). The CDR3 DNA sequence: TGTGCCAGCATGGAGTTTGGGTACGAGCAGTACTTC. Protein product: CASMEFGYEQYF.

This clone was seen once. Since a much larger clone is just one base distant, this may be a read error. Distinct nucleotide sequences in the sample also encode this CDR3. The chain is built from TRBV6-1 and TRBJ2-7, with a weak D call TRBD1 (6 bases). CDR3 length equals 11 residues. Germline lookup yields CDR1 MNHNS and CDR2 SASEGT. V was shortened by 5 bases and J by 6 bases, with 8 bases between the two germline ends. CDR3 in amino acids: CASSLGGEQYF. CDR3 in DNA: TGTGCCAGCAGTTTAGGGGGCGAGCAGTACTTC.

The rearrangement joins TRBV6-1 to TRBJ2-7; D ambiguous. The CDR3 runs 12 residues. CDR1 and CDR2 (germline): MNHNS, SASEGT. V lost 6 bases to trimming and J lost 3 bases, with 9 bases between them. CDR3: CASRSWDYEQYF. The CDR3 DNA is TGTGCCAGCAGATCCTGGGACTACGAGCAGTACTTC.

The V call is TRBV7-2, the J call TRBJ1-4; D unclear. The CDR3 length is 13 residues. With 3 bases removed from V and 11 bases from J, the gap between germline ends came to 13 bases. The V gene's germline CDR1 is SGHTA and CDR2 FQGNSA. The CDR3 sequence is CASSFGEVPKLFF. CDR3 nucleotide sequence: TGTGCCAGCAGCTTTGGCGAAGTCCCTAAACTGTTTTTT.

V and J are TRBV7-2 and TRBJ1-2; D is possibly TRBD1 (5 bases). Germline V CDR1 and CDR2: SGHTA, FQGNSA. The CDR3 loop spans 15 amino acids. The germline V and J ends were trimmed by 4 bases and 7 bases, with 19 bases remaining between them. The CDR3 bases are TGTGCCAGCAGCTCCGCACCCGCTCAGGGAACTGGCTACACCTTC. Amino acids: CASSSAPAQGTGYTF.

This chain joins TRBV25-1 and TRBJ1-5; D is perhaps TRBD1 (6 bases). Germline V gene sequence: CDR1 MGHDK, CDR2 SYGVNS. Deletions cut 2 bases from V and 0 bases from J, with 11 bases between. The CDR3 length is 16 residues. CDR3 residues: CASSEGGTASNQPQHF. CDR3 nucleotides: TGTGCCAGCAGTGAAGGGGGCACAGCTAGCAATCAGCCCCAGCATTTT. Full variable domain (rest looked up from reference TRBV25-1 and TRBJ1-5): EADIYQTPRYLVIGTGKKITLECSQTMGHDKMYWYQQDPGMELHLIHYSYGVNSTEKGDLSSESTVSRIRTEHFPLTLESARPSHTSQYLCASSEGGTASNQPQHFGDGTRLSIL.

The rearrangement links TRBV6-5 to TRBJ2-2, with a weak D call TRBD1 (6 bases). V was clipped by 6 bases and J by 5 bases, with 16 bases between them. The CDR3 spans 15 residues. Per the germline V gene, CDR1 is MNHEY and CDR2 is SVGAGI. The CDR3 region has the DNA TGTGCCAGCAGAAAACCGGGACAAATGACCGGGGAGCTGTTTTTT. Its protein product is CASRKPGQMTGELFF.

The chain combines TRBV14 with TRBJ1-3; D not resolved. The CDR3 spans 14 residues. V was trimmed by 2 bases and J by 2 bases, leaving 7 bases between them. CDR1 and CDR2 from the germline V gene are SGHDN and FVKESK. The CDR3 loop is CASSQLATGNTIYF. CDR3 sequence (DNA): TGTGCCAGCAGCCAATTGGCAACTGGAAACACCATATATTTT.

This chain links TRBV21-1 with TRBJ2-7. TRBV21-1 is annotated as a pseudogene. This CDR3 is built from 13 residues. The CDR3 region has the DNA TGTGCCAGCAGCATTGGACCATTCTACGAGCAGTACTTC. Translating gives CASSIGPFYEQYF.

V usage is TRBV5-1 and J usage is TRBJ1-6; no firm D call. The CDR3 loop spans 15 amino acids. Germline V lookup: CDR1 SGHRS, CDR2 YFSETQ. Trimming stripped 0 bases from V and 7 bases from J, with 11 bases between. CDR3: CASSLANSPNSPLHF. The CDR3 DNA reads TGCGCCAGCAGCTTGGCCAATTCACCGAATTCACCCCTCCACTTT. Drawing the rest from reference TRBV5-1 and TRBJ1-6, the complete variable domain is KAGVTQTPRYLIKTRGQQVTLSCSPISGHRSVSWYQQTPGQGLQFLFEYFSETQRNKGNFPGRFSGRQFSNSRSEMNVSTLELGDSALYLCASSLANSPNSPLHFGNGTRLTVT.

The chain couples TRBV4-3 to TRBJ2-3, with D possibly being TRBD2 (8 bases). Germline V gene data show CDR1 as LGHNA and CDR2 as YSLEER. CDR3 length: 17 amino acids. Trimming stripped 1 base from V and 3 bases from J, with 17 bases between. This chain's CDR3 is CASSQGQGGGGTDTQYF. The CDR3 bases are TGCGCCAGCAGCCAAGGCCAGGGGGGCGGGGGGACAGATACGCAGTATTTT.

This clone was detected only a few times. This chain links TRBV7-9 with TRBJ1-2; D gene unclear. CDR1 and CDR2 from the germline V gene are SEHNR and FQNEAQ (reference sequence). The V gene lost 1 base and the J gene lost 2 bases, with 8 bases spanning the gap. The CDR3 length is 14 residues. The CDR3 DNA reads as TGTGCCAGCAGCTTAGGTACGGGCAACTATGGCTACACCTTC. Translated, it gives CASSLGTGNYGYTF.

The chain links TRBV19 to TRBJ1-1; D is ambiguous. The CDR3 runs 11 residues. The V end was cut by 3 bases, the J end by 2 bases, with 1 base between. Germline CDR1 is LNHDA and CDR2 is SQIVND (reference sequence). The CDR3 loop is CASSINTEAFF. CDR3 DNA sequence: TGTGCCAGTAGTATCAACACTGAAGCTTTCTTT.

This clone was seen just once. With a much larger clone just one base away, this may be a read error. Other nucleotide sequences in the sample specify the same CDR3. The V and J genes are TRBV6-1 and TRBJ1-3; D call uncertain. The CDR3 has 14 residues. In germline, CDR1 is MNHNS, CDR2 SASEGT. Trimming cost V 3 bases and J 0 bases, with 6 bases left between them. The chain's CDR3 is CASSDGSSGNTIYF. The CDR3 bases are TGTGCCAGCAGTGACGGGAGCTCTGGAAACACCATATATTTT.

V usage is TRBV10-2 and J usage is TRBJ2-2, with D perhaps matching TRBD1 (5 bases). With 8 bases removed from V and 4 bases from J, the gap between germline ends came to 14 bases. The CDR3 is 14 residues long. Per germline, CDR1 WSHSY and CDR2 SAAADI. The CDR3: CASPLLRGTGELFF. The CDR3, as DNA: TGCGCCAGCCCCCTCCTAAGGGGCACCGGGGAGCTGTTTTTT.

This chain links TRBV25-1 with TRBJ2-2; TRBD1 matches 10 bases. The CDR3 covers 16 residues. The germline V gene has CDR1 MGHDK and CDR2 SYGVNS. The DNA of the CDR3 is TGTGCTGCCGGGACAGGGGTTTTTTTTGACACCGGGGAGCTGTTTTTT. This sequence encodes CAAGTGVFFDTGELFF.

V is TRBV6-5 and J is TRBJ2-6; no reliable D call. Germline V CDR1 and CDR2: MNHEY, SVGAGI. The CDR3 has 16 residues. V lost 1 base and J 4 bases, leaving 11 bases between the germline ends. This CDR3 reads CASSYLGMGGANVLTF. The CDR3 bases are TGTGCCAGCAGTTACTTGGGGATGGGAGGGGCCAACGTCCTGACTTTC.

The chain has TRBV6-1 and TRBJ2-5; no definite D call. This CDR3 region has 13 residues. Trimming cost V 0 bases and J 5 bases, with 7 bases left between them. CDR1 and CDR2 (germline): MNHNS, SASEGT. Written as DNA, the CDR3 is TGTGCCAGCAGTGAAGCCCATCGGGAGACCCAGTACTTC. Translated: CASSEAHRETQYF.

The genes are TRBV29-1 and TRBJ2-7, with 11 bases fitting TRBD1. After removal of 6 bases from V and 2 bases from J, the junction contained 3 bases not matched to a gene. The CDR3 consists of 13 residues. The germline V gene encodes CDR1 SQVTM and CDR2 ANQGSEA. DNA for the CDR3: TGCAGCGTGGGGGGACAGGGGGCCTACGAGCAGTACTTC. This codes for CSVGGQGAYEQYF.

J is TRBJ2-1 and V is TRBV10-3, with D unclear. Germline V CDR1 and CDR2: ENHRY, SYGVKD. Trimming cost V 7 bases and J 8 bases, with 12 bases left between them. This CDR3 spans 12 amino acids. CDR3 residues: CAINSPPDEQFF. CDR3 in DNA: TGTGCCATCAATTCCCCCCCTGATGAGCAGTTCTTC.

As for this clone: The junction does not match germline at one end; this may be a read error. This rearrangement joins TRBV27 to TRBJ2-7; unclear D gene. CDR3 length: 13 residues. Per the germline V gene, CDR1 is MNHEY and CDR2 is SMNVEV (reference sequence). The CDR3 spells CASSPDTSNEQYF. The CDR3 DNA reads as TGTGCCAGCAGCCCAGACACCTCCAACGAGCAGTACTTC.

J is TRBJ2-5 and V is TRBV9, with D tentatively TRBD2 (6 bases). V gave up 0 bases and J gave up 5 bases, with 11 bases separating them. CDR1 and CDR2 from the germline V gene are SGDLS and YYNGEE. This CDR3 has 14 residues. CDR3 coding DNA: TGTGCCAGCAGCGTAGGGGGGGTATTGGAGACCCAGTACTTC. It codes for CASSVGGVLETQYF.

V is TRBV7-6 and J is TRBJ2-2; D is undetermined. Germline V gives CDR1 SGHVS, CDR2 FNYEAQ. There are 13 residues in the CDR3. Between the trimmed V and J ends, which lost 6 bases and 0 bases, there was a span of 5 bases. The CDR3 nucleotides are TGTGCCAGCAGTTCAGCGAACACCGGGGAGCTGTTTTTT. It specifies CASSSANTGELFF. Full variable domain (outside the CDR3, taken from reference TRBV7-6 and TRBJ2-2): GAGVSQSPRYKVTKRGQDVALRCDPISGHVSLYWYRQALGQGPEFLTYFNYEAQQDKSGLPNDRFSAERPEGSISTLTIQRTEQRDSAMYRCASSSANTGELFFGEGSRLTVL.

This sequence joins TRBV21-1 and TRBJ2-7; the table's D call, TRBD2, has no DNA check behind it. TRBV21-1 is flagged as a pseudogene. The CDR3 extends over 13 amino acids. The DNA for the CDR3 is TGTGCCAGCAGTCGAAGCGAGCGGAGTGAGCAGTACTTC. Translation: CASSRSERSEQYF.

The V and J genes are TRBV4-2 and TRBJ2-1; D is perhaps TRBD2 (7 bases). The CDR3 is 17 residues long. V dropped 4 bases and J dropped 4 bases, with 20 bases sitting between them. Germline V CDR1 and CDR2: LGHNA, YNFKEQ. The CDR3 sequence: CASSPDPGGGGYNEQFF. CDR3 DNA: TGTGCCAGCAGCCCCGACCCCGGGGGCGGGGGTTACAATGAGCAGTTCTTC.

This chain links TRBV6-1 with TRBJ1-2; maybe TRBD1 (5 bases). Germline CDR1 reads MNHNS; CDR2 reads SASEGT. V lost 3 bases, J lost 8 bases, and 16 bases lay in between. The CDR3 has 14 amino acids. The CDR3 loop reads CASSDLPLGGGYTF. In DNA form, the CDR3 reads TGTGCCAGCAGTGACCTTCCCCTGGGGGGAGGCTACACCTTC.

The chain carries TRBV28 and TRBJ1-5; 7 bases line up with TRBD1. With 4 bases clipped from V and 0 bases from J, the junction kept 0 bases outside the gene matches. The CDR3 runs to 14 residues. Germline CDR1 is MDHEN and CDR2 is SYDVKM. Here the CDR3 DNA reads TGTGCCAGCAGTTGGACAGGTAGCAATCAGCCCCAGCATTTT. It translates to CASSWTGSNQPQHF.